This T cell receptor (beta chain) comes out of a study of post-analysis software for immune sequencing data. Findings and caveats of the study: Those with multiple sclerosis, the patient group, showed significantly lower normalized Chao1 diversity than controls. TRBV segments more frequent in patients than in controls numbered roughly five and included TRBV5-6, TRBV5-1 and TRBV20-1.

V shed 1 base and J shed 6 bases, with 15 bases lying between them. CDR3 length equals 15 residues. CDR1 and CDR2 (germline): SEHNR, FQNEAQ (reference sequence). TCR beta cDNA libraries had unique molecular identifiers. Some 500,000 cDNA molecules were obtained per 1 to 10 million input T cells. From the PCR reads, TCRdb called clonotypes with MiXCR, one entry per CDR3 protein. Of about 540,000 distinct CDR3 sequences listed, around a third are singletons. This clonotype was picked up one time. Its target is not known. The chain employs TRBV7-9 and TRBJ1-1; the D gene is possibly TRBD1 (5 bases). This TCR came from a girl aged 2 to 17 with multiple sclerosis. What was sequenced was blood. CDR3 DNA sequence: TGTGCCAGCAGCTTAGTGGGGGGAGGGCGCGCTGAAGCTTTCTTT. Amino acids: CASSLVGGGRAEAFF.